Presented here are 6 T cell receptor beta chains from one specimen sequenced in a study of blood T cell repertoires in COVID-19. Generated by immunoSEQ multiplex PCR, the TCRdb table keeps only in-frame clones and is missing some. Among around 450,000 clones, approximately 86% were seen once, and the ten largest hold 0.7%. The sequenced material came from PBMCs or T cells enriched from blood (not recorded which). These receptors all stem from a woman between 18 and 29 years old who had recovered from COVID-19.

This clone appeared a few times. The rearrangement links TRBV3-1 (or the pseudogene TRBV3-2) to TRBJ1-5; TRBD1 matches 7 bases. This CDR3 has 15 residues. Germline assignment: CDR1 LGHDT and CDR2 YNNKEL (reference sequence). The J segment lost 4 bases and the V segment lost 1 base, leaving 4 bases of the junction unmatched. The CDR3 spells CASSQGQGENQPQHF. CDR3 nucleotide sequence: TGTGCCAGCAGCCAAGGACAGGGAGAGAATCAGCCCCAGCATTTT.

The rearrangement links TRBV2 to TRBJ1-1; TRBD1 matches 11 bases. The CDR3 has 13 residues. With 3 bases clipped from V and 10 bases from J, the junction kept 4 bases outside the gene matches. The germline V gene encodes CDR1 SNHLY and CDR2 FYNNEI. The CDR3 spells CASSEGTGGRAFF. Here the CDR3 DNA reads TGTGCCAGCAGTGAGGGGACAGGGGGACGAGCTTTCTTT.

CDR3 amino acids: CATLTETSTEAFF. The CDR3 region has the DNA TGTGCCACCTTGACAGAGACCTCCACTGAAGCTTTCTTT. The V and J genes are TRBV30 and TRBJ1-1, with D tentatively TRBD1 (5 bases). This CDR3 is built from 13 residues. The V end lost 8 bases, the J end lost 4 bases, and 17 bases lay between the germline ends. The germline CDR1 and CDR2 sequences are GTSNPN and SVGIG (reference sequence).

About this clone itself: Other DNA sequences in this specimen translate into the identical CDR3. The chain employs TRBV28 and TRBJ1-2; unclear D gene. The germline V gene encodes CDR1 MDHEN and CDR2 SYDVKM. The V gene lost 2 bases and the J gene lost 2 bases, with 6 bases spanning the gap. This CDR3 is built from 13 residues. The CDR3 sequence: CASSLGQNYGYTF. DNA of the CDR3: TGTGCCAGCAGTTTAGGGCAGAACTATGGCTACACCTTC.

V gene TRBV5-8 combines with J gene TRBJ1-1; 8 nucleotides agree with TRBD1. The CDR3 is 14 amino acids. V trimming: 4 bases; J trimming: 1 base; junction bases outside the gene matches: 3. The germline gives CDR1 SGHTS, CDR2 YDEGEE. CDR3 DNA sequence: TGTGCCAGCAGCCCGGACAGGGCGAACACTGAAGCTTTCTTT. It translates to CASSPDRANTEAFF.

The CDR3 nucleotides are TGTGCCAGCAGCCCCAGAGATACGCAGTATTTT. Its translation: CASSPRDTQYF. The chain links TRBV11-2 to TRBJ2-3; D is ambiguous. The CDR3 consists of 11 residues. Germline V gene data show CDR1 as SGHAT and CDR2 as FQNNGV. V was trimmed by 5 bases and J by 5 bases, leaving 5 bases between them.